The 23 T cell receptor beta chains listed next were all sequenced from one sample in a study of T-cell memory formation after mild COVID-19. One entry per CDR3 protein, called by TCRdb with MiXCR from the 5' RACE reads. The sample lists about 400,000 distinct CDR3 sequences, about an eighth occurring once. Sequenced sample: PBMCs or a T cell subset sorted from them (not recorded which). These receptors all come from a man in his late teens or twenties who had mild COVID-19 (a few samples of this study predate the infection). Cell type and time point are not known.

This clonotype was seen a handful of times. The chain carries TRBV7-2 and TRBJ2-1, with 13 bases lining up with TRBD2. Trimming took 4 bases from V and 8 from J; bases not matched to a gene: 8. Germline V gene data show CDR1 as SGHTA and CDR2 as FQGNSA. This CDR3 comprises 16 residues. The CDR3 region has the DNA TGTGCCAGCAGCTACGGACTAGCGGGGGAAACGTATGAGCAGTTCTTC. Protein: CASSYGLAGETYEQFF.

The chain is built from TRBV7-3 and TRBJ2-6; D is unresolved. V lost 4 bases to trimming and J lost 0 bases, with 4 bases between them. Germline V gives CDR1 SGHTA, CDR2 FQGTGA. CDR3 length equals 14 residues. The CDR3 sequence is CASSSHSGANVLTF. The CDR3 DNA sequence: TGTGCCAGCAGCTCCCACTCTGGGGCCAACGTCCTGACTTTC.

This clonotype occurred many times. The chain employs TRBV29-1 and TRBJ2-5; 9 bases are shared with TRBD1. Germline values: CDR1 SQVTM, CDR2 ANQGSEA. The CDR3 is 15 amino acids. The V gene end was trimmed by 4 bases and the J gene end by 5 bases; junction bases not matched to a gene: 11. CDR3 loop: CSVVPGGTGTETQYF. CDR3 coding DNA: TGCAGCGTTGTTCCTGGCGGGACAGGGACGGAGACCCAGTACTTC.

This clonotype was observed many times. The V call is TRBV6-2 or TRBV6-3, the J call TRBJ2-2, with 9 bases that match TRBD1. Unmatched junction bases numbered 13, after V lost 5 bases and J lost 6 bases. The CDR3 spans 17 residues. Germline-derived CDR1 and CDR2 are MNHEY and SVGEGT. In DNA form, the CDR3 reads TGTGCCAGCAGTCCCTTCGGGACAGGGACGGTCGCCGGGGAGCTGTTTTTT. It is translated as CASSPFGTGTVAGELFF.

This clonotype has at least ten counts. The rearrangement uses TRBV4-3 and TRBJ1-2; D possibly corresponds to TRBD1 (5 bases). Germline loops: CDR1 LGHNA, CDR2 YSLEER. There are 13 residues in the CDR3. The V end lost 4 bases, the J end lost 3 bases, and 9 bases lay between the germline ends. For the CDR3, the DNA is TGCGCCAGCAGCCCGCAGGGAGACTATGGCTACACCTTC. It encodes CASSPQGDYGYTF.

This clonotype has a handful of counts. This rearrangement joins TRBV5-1 to TRBJ1-1, with 8 bases aligning to TRBD1. Unmatched junction bases numbered 7, after V lost 0 bases and J lost 6 bases. The CDR3 contains 15 residues. Germline V lookup: CDR1 SGHRS, CDR2 YFSETQ. The CDR3 nucleotides read TGCGCCAGCAGCTTGGCAGGGGGCGCGGTATCTGAAGCTTTCTTT. This sequence encodes CASSLAGGAVSEAFF.

CDR3 DNA: TGTGCCCTACGTGAGGCAGCCCAAGAGACCCAGTACTTC. Translated: CALREAAQETQYF. J is TRBJ2-5 and V is TRBV7-2, with unresolved D. Germline V lookup: CDR1 SGHTA, CDR2 FQGNSA. Trimming removed 11 bases at V and 1 base at J, with 14 bases between. The CDR3 is made up of 13 amino acids.

This clonotype was counted many times. The chain employs TRBV30 and TRBJ2-3; 7 nucleotides match TRBD2. CDR1 is GTSNPN and CDR2 is SVGIG in the germline V gene (reference sequence). This CDR3 has 16 residues. V lost 4 bases to trimming and J lost 0 bases; unmatched junction nucleotides: 10. The CDR3 sequence: CAWTLLAGASTDTQYF. The CDR3 DNA follows: TGTGCCTGGACCCTTTTGGCGGGAGCTAGCACAGATACGCAGTATTTT.

This clonotype came up a few times. The V call is TRBV7-9, the J call TRBJ2-1; D not certain. The CDR3 runs to 12 residues. From germline, CDR1 is SEHNR and CDR2 FQNEAQ (reference sequence). V was shortened by 8 bases and J by 5 bases, with 10 bases between the two germline ends. CDR3 DNA sequence: TGTGCCAGCCAGGCGACGGACAATGAGCAGTTCTTC. Translating it yields CASQATDNEQFF. Full variable domain (missing parts from reference TRBV7-9 and TRBJ2-1): DTGVSQNPRHKITKRGQNVTFRCDPISEHNRLYWYRQTLGQGPEFLTYFQNEAQLEKSRLLSDRFSAERPKGSFSTLEIQRTEQGDSAMYLCASQATDNEQFFGPGTRLTVL.

The chain recombines TRBV7-6 with TRBJ2-2; D remains ambiguous. Deletions cut 4 bases from V and 7 bases from J, with 13 bases between. This CDR3 contains 14 residues. Germline CDR1 SGHVS, CDR2 FNYEAQ. For the CDR3, the DNA is TGTGCCAGCAGCTCTGCCATGGTGGTCGGGGAGCTGTTTTTT. Amino acid sequence: CASSSAMVVGELFF.

This clonotype was observed many times. This chain links TRBV7-3 with TRBJ2-2; 13 bases line up with TRBD2. The CDR3 runs to 16 residues. Trimming took 3 bases from V and 6 from J; bases not matched to a gene: 4. Germline-derived CDR1 and CDR2 are SGHTA and FQGTGA. For the CDR3, the DNA is TGTGCCAGCAGCTTTACTAGCGGGGGGGCAGCCGGGGAGCTGTTTTTT. Translated, it gives CASSFTSGGAAGELFF.

This clonotype turned up a few times. This chain's CDR3 is CSARPSTAVHYIDTDTQYF. Here the CDR3 DNA reads TGCAGTGCTAGACCCTCCACAGCGGTCCATTACATTGACACAGATACGCAGTATTTT. The chain recombines TRBV20-1 with TRBJ2-3; weak D call: TRBD2 (5 bases). The ends were cut back, 2 bases at V and 2 bases at J, with 26 bases in the middle. This CDR3 has 19 amino acids. CDR1 and CDR2 from the germline V gene are DFQATT and SNEGSKA (reference sequence).

In regard to this clonotype: Relative to the germline gene, one junction end is altered; a read error may explain this. The chain recombines TRBV5-6 with TRBJ1-1; D ambiguous. CDR1 SGHDT and CDR2 YYEEEE come from the germline V gene. This CDR3 comprises 11 residues. This chain's CDR3 is CASSLAPRVSF. CDR3 nucleotides: TGTGCCAGCAGCTTGGCCCCTCGGGTGAGCTTT.

The table lists this clonotype with a few counts. The V call is TRBV25-1, the J call TRBJ1-1; TRBD1 might be the D (5 bases). CDR1 MGHDK and CDR2 SYGVNS come from the germline V gene. There are 12 residues in the CDR3. V shed 8 bases and J shed 6 bases, with 13 bases lying between them. This CDR3 is CASGRAVAEAFF. In DNA form, the CDR3 reads TGTGCCAGCGGCAGGGCGGTGGCTGAAGCTTTCTTT.

This rearrangement joins TRBV24-1 to TRBJ2-2; no definite D call. Trimming stripped 8 bases from V and 6 bases from J, with 9 bases between. The CDR3 length is 12 residues. Germline V gives CDR1 KGHDR, CDR2 SFDVKD. The CDR3 region has the DNA TGTGCCACCACTAGTGGGTCCGGGGAGCTGTTTTTT. This translates into CATTSGSGELFF.

This chain connects TRBV12-5 to TRBJ2-3, with TRBD2 matching over 11 bases. The V segment lost 6 bases and the J segment 0 bases; nucleotides outside the gene matches: 11. Germline loops: CDR1 LGHNT, CDR2 FRNRAP. CDR3 size: 18 residues. CDR3 protein: CASGRGLLAGGSTDTQYF. The CDR3 region has the DNA TGTGCTAGTGGCCGCGGGCTCTTAGCGGGGGGGAGCACAGATACGCAGTATTTT.

The chain has TRBV5-1 and TRBJ2-2, with 8 positions matching TRBD1. This CDR3 contains 17 residues. Germline values: CDR1 SGHRS, CDR2 YFSETQ. V dropped 0 bases and J dropped 3; count of bases not matched to a gene: 7. The CDR3 sequence: CASSLGPQGADTGELFF. The CDR3 DNA follows: TGCGCCAGCAGCTTGGGCCCCCAGGGGGCCGACACCGGGGAGCTGTTTTTT.

The V call is TRBV7-9, the J call TRBJ1-2, with D unresolved. This CDR3 region has 13 residues. The V end lost 2 bases, the J end lost 4 bases, and 8 bases lay between the germline ends. Germline V gene sequence: CDR1 SEHNR, CDR2 FQNEAQ (reference sequence). The chain's CDR3 is CASSLPGPYGYTF. CDR3 DNA sequence: TGTGCCAGCAGCTTACCCGGGCCCTATGGCTACACCTTC.

The chain joins TRBV5-4 to TRBJ1-1; TRBD1 matches 11 bases. Per the germline V gene, CDR1 is SGHNT and CDR2 is YYREEE (reference sequence). CDR3 length equals 16 residues. J gave up 6 bases and V 7 bases, and 14 bases lay outside the gene matches. The CDR3 sequence: CASATTGQGDRAEAFF. Written as DNA, the CDR3 is TGTGCCAGCGCAACTACGGGACAGGGGGATCGGGCTGAAGCTTTCTTT.

This clonotype was found a few times. The V gene is TRBV15, the J gene TRBJ2-4, with D maybe TRBD2 (7 bases). V was clipped by 5 bases and J by 7 bases, with 21 bases between them. The CDR3 sequence is 16 residues long. The germline gives CDR1 LNHNV, CDR2 YYDKDF (reference sequence). In DNA, the CDR3 is TGTGCCACCAGCCGTGTAAGGGGGGGCGTTGGGAACATTCAGTACTTC. Encoded protein: CATSRVRGGVGNIQYF. Drawing the rest from reference TRBV15 and TRBJ2-4, the complete variable domain is DAMVIQNPRYQVTQFGKPVTLSCSQTLNHNVMYWYQQKSSQAPKLLFHYYDKDFNNEADTPDNFQSRRPNTSFCFLDIRSPGLGDTAMYLCATSRVRGGVGNIQYFGAGTRLSVL.

Regarding this clonotype: This could be a read error, since a much larger clone is one nucleotide away. CDR3 sequence: CASSFPGYEQYF. CDR3 DNA sequence: TGTGCCAGCAGCTTCCCGGGCTACGAGCAGTACTTC. V is TRBV7-9 and J is TRBJ2-7; D is undetermined. V was clipped by 3 bases and J by 3 bases, with 6 bases between them. Germline assignment: CDR1 SEHNR and CDR2 FQNEAQ (reference sequence). The CDR3 consists of 12 residues.

The chain links TRBV11-2 to TRBJ1-6, with a possible D match to TRBD1 (5 bases). Between the trimmed V and J ends, which lost 5 bases and 12 bases, there was a span of 11 bases. The CDR3 consists of 12 residues. Germline lookup yields CDR1 SGHAT and CDR2 FQNNGV. CDR3 DNA: TGTGCCAGCAGCGGCGGGGGGGGACCCCTCCACTTT. This codes for CASSGGGGPLHF.

CDR3 nucleotides: TGTGCCAGCAGTGAAGGATGGGTGGGACCCTACGAGCAGTACGTC. It encodes CASSEGWVGPYEQYV. The chain combines TRBV6-1 with TRBJ2-7, with D possibly being TRBD1 or TRBD2 (5 bases each). In germline, CDR1 is MNHNS, CDR2 SASEGT. The CDR3 consists of 15 residues. The V and J ends lost 1 base and 2 bases respectively, with 12 bases between them.